This TCR beta chain was obtained from a study of vaccination effects on CD4 cells after COVID-19. TCRdb keeps only in-frame clones here, not all; method: immunoSEQ multiplex PCR. This sample yields approximately 61,000 clones, of which roughly 73% are seen a single time; 1% to 1.5% belongs to the top ten. After expansion with viral peptide pools in the ViraFEST assay, antigen-specific CD4+ T cells were sequenced. When around nine days of culture had elapsed, CD4+ T cells were isolated. Participants received two doses of either the BNT162b2 or mRNA-1273 vaccine. Vaccinated participants had no history of SARS-CoV-2 infection and tested negative for nucleocapsid antibodies. Cultures used 2 million or so PBMC per well, approximately 10 IU/ml IL-2 and approximately 11 ug/ml peptides. A half-medium replacement with IL-2 medium was carried out on days 3 and 7. On this clone itself: What it binds is not known.

Germline CDR1 is LNHDA and CDR2 is SQIVND (reference sequence). The CDR3 contains 15 residues. Deletions cut 6 bases from V and 2 bases from J, with 15 bases between. Points from the study as a whole: Missing from the study were early post-infection timepoints, and its convalescent patients were few.

The V gene is TRBV19, the J gene TRBJ2-3; D is uncertain. Sequenced material: CD4+ T cells from PBMCs cultured with HCoV-229E spike peptides, taken after COVID-19 vaccination. This sequence originates from a human donor who received a COVID-19 vaccine. CDR3 DNA: TGTGCCAGTAGGCGACTTACCCGGACCACAGATACGCAGTATTTT. Protein: CASRRLTRTTDTQYF.